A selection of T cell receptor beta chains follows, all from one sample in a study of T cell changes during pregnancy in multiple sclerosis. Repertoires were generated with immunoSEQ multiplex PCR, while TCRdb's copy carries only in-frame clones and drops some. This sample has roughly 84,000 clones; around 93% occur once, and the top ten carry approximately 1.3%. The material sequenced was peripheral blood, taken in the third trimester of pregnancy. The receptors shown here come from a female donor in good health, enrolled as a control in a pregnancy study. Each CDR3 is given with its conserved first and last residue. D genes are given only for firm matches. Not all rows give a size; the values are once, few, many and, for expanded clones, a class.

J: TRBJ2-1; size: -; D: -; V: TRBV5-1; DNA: TGCGCCAGCAGCTTGGAGGGGCGAGGAAGGAATGAGCAGTTCTTC; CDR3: CASSLEGRGRNEQFF
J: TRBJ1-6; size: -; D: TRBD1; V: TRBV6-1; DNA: TGTGCCAGCAGCAACGACAGGGATTCACCCCTCCACTTT; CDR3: CASSNDRDSPLHF
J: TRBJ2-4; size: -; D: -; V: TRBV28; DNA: TGTGCCAGCAGTTTATCTACCGGACACAAAAGAAACATTCAGTACTTC; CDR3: CASSLSTGHKRNIQYF
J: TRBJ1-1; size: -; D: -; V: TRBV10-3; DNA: TGTGCCATCAGTGACTACACTGAAGCTTTCTTT; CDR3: CAISDYTEAFF
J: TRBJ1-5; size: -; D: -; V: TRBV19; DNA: TGTGCCAGTACCTCCCAGGGCTGGGCCCAGCATTTT; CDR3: CASTSQGWAQHF
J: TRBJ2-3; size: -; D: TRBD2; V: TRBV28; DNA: TGTGCCAGCAGTTCGCTAGCGGAGGGGGATACGCAGTATTTT; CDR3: CASSSLAEGDTQYF
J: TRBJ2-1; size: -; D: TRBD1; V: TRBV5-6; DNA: TGTGCCAGCAGCTTGTCGCCGACAGGGGTATATGAGCAGTTCTTC; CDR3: CASSLSPTGVYEQFF
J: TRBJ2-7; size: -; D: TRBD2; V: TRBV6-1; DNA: TGTGCCAGCAGGCTAACTAGCGGGAGCTCCTACGAGCAGTACTTC; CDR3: CASRLTSGSSYEQYF
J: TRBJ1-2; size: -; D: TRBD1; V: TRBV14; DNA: TGTGCCAGCAGCCGAGCGGCGACAGGGGCTAACTATGGCTACACCTTC; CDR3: CASSRAATGANYGYTF
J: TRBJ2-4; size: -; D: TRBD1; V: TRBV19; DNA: TGTGCCAGTAGTATAATAGGGGGCTGGAGCATTCAGTACTTC; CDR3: CASSIIGGWSIQYF
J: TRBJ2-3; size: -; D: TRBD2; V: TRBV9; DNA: TGTGCCAGCAGCGCCCTCGGGACTAGCCACACAGATACGCAGTATTTT; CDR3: CASSALGTSHTDTQYF
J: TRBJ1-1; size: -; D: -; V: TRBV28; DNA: TGTGCCAGCAGTTCGGAGGGCCAAGGGGAGACTGAAGCTTTCTTT; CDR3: CASSSEGQGETEAFF
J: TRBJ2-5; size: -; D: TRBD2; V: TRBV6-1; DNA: TGTGCCAGCAGTCCTCTAGCGGGAGGGGGAGAGACCCAGTACTTC; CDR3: CASSPLAGGGETQYF
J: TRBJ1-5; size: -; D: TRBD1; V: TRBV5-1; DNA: TGCGCCAGCAGCTTGGAGACAGGGCAGCCCCAGCATTTT; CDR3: CASSLETGQPQHF
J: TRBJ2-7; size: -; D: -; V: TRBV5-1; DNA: TGCGCCAGCAGCTCGGGACTCTACGAGCAGTACTTC; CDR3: CASSSGLYEQYF
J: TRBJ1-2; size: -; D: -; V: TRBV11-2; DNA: TGTGCCAGCAGCCTACAAATTGACAGCAACTATGGCTACACCTTC; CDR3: CASSLQIDSNYGYTF
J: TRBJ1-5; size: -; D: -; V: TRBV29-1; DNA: TGCAGCGTCCTAACGGGGGGAAGTCGTCAGCCCCAGCATTTT; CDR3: CSVLTGGSRQPQHF
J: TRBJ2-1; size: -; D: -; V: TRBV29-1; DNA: TGCAGCGTGGCGGAACAGGGCAATGAGCAGTTCTTC; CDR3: CSVAEQGNEQFF
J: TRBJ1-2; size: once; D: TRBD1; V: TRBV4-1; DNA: TGCGCCAGCAGAGTACCGGGACAGGGTGATGGCTACACCTTC; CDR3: CASRVPGQGDGYTF
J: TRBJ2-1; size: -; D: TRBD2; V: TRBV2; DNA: TGTGCCAGCAATAAGGAGCGGGAGGGCCTCTCAAATGAGCAGTTCTTC; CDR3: CASNKEREGLSNEQFF
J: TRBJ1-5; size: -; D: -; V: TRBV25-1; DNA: TGTGCCAGCAGTGAAAGTGGTAGGGGAAGCAATCAGCCCCAGCATTTT; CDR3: CASSESGRGSNQPQHF
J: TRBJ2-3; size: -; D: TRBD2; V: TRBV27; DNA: TGTGCCAGCAGTCCGGGGACTAGGCCCGATACGCAGTATTTT; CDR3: CASSPGTRPDTQYF
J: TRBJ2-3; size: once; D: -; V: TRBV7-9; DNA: TGTGCCAGCACCAACACAGATACGCAGTATTTT; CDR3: CASTNTDTQYF
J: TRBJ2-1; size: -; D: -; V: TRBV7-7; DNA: TGTGCCAGCAGCCAAGGTGGCGGGTCCTACAATGAGCAGTTCTTC; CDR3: CASSQGGGSYNEQFF
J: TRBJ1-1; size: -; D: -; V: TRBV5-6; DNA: TGTGCCAGCAGCCTAGGACTGAGCACTGAAGCTTTCTTT; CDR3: CASSLGLSTEAFF
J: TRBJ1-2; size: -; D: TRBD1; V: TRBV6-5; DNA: TGTGCCAGCAGTACCCGGACAGGGCTAGGCTACACCTTC; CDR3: CASSTRTGLGYTF
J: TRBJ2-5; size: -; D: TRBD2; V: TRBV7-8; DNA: TGTGCCAGCAGCCCTCCGACTAGCGGGACTGCAGAGGCCCAGTACTTC; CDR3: CASSPPTSGTAEAQYF
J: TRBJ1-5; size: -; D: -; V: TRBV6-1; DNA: TGTGCCAGCAGTGATATTGCTGGTTCGCGGCAGCCCCAGCATTTT; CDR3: CASSDIAGSRQPQHF
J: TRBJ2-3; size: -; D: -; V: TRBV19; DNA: TGTGCCAGTAGTATAAGGCGTGACTCGGGAGTTACGCAGTATTTT; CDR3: CASSIRRDSGVTQYF